Described below is a single TCR beta chain sequence and its context. No antigen is known for it. Assay used: immunoSEQ multiplex PCR; TCRdb lists only in-frame clones, some missing. The sample records about 670,000 clones, more than 70% being singletons. V lost 5 bases, J lost 11 bases, and 11 bases lay in between. This CDR3 contains 11 residues. CDR1 MNHNS and CDR2 SASEGT come from the germline V gene. The sample is drawn from a study of shared clonotypes between healthy human individuals. Study observations and caveats: The genetic and exposure-history diversity represented was limited by few donors.

The sample comprised memory CD4+ T cells sorted from blood. Described subset: CD45RA-negative fraction. The rearrangement links TRBV6-1 to TRBJ2-3; maybe TRBD1 (5 bases). This receptor was taken from a woman in her 30s in good health. Here the CDR3 reads CASSLGERQYF. The CDR3 DNA is TGTGCCAGCAGTCTAGGGGAAAGGCAGTATTTT.